These 15 T cell receptor beta chains share one sample of origin, sequenced in a study of T cell responses to AZD1222 COVID-19 vaccine. TCRdb's table, derived via immunoSEQ multiplex PCR, lists solely in-frame clones and lacks some. Here the sample spans more than 85,000 clones, roughly 87% being singletons. The sequencing here drew on peripheral blood, taken on day 0 of AZD1222 vaccination. These receptors originate from an adult in good health.

The chain is built from TRBV4-3 and TRBJ2-7; possibly TRBD2 for D (5 bases). In germline, CDR1 is LGHNA, CDR2 YSLEER. CDR3 length: 15 residues. Between the trimmed V and J ends, which lost 1 base and 3 bases, there was a span of 13 bases. CDR3 amino acids: CASSQGRTGIYEQYF. The CDR3 DNA is TGCGCCAGCAGCCAAGGGCGCACGGGAATCTACGAGCAGTACTTC.

This chain uses TRBV5-1 with TRBJ1-1; D remains unclear. The CDR3 contains 14 residues. Germline V gives CDR1 SGHRS, CDR2 YFSETQ. V dropped 4 bases and J dropped 2 bases, with 12 bases sitting between them. The CDR3 spells CASSMDGVNTEAFF. As DNA, the CDR3 is TGCGCCAGCAGCATGGACGGAGTCAACACTGAAGCTTTCTTT. Filled out from reference TRBV5-1 and TRBJ1-1, the complete variable domain reads KAGVTQTPRYLIKTRGQQVTLSCSPISGHRSVSWYQQTPGQGLQFLFEYFSETQRNKGNFPGRFSGRQFSNSRSEMNVSTLELGDSALYLCASSMDGVNTEAFFGQGTRLTVV.

The chain uses TRBV29-1 and TRBJ2-3; 9 positions agree with TRBD2. Germline CDR1 reads SQVTM; CDR2 reads ANQGSEA. The V segment lost 7 bases and the J segment 2 bases; nucleotides outside the gene matches: 7. The CDR3 extends over 14 amino acids. CDR3 in DNA: TGCAGCGCCCTGACTAGCGGCCTCACAGATACGCAGTATTTT. Protein: CSALTSGLTDTQYF.

The chain uses TRBV5-4 and TRBJ2-2; 10 positions agree with TRBD2. The CDR3 spans 16 residues. The germline CDR1 and CDR2 sequences are SGHNT and YYREEE (reference sequence). V lost 1 base, J lost 6 bases, and 6 bases stayed unmatched. CDR3 in DNA: TGTGCCAGCAGCTTGAGGAGCGGGGGGGCTCCCGGGGAGCTGTTTTTT. Amino acid sequence: CASSLRSGGAPGELFF.

The chain uses TRBV30 and TRBJ2-7, with D possibly TRBD1 on 5 matching bases. V was trimmed by 2 bases and J by 9 bases, leaving 17 bases between them. The CDR3 has 13 residues. CDR1 is GTSNPN and CDR2 is SVGIG in the germline V gene (reference sequence). The CDR3 protein is CAWSLQTQGGQYF. In DNA, the CDR3 is TGTGCCTGGAGTCTGCAGACCCAGGGCGGGCAGTACTTC.

The V gene is TRBV12-3 or TRBV12-4, the J gene TRBJ1-2; no definite D call. V was trimmed by 6 bases and J by 4 bases, leaving 6 bases between them. The CDR3 consists of 11 residues. The CDR3 loop reads CASRDPYGYTF. CDR3 coding DNA: TGTGCCAGCAGGGACCCCTATGGCTACACCTTC.

The gene calls are TRBV27 and TRBJ1-4, with 7 positions matching TRBD1. The CDR3 spans 13 residues. J lost 11 bases, V lost 2 bases, and 5 bases had no gene match. CDR1 and CDR2 (germline): MNHEY, SMNVEV (reference sequence). The CDR3 DNA is TGTGCCAGCAGTTTACGGGGACAGCCGAAACTGTTTTTT. Residues: CASSLRGQPKLFF.

The rearrangement joins TRBV4-3 to TRBJ1-3, with D maybe TRBD1 (5 bases). The germline CDR1 and CDR2 sequences are LGHNA and YSLEER. This CDR3 comprises 13 residues. Deletions cut 1 base from V and 8 bases from J, with 9 bases between. This CDR3 is CASSQVGGDTIYF. The CDR3, as DNA: TGCGCCAGCAGCCAAGTCGGGGGGGACACCATATATTTT.

The chain is built from TRBV9 and TRBJ1-2; D unresolved. Trimming stripped 3 bases from V and 8 bases from J, with 8 bases between. Per the germline V gene, CDR1 is SGDLS and CDR2 is YYNGEE. This CDR3 is 11 amino acids long. CDR3 amino acids: CASSASQGYTF. The DNA for the CDR3 is TGTGCCAGCAGCGCCTCCCAAGGCTACACCTTC.

This clone has more than one count but fewer than ten. The rearrangement joins TRBV18 to TRBJ1-6; D remains ambiguous. CDR1 KGHSH and CDR2 LQKENI come from the germline V gene. V lost 3 bases, J lost 6 bases, and 12 bases lay in between. The length of the CDR3 is 15 residues. As DNA, the CDR3 is TGTGCCAGCTCACCGTTGGACGCTTCTAATTCACCCCTCCACTTT. Protein: CASSPLDASNSPLHF.

V usage is TRBV4-2 and J usage is TRBJ1-5, with TRBD1 matching over 8 bases. The germline gives CDR1 LGHNA, CDR2 YNFKEQ. The CDR3 extends over 14 amino acids. V trimming: 5 bases; J trimming: 4 bases; junction bases outside the gene matches: 4. The CDR3 protein is CASSRDRSNQPQHF. The CDR3 DNA is TGTGCCAGCAGCAGGGACAGGTCTAATCAGCCCCAGCATTTT.

The chain links TRBV12-2 to TRBJ1-1; whether TRBD1, the table's D call, matches the DNA was not checked. TRBV12-2 is designated a pseudogene. This CDR3 is built from 13 residues. CDR3 region: CASRLMRTGSVFF. In DNA, the CDR3 is TGTGCAAGTCGCCTAATGAGGACAGGGAGTGTTTTCTTT.

V and J are TRBV4-3 and TRBJ1-2, with 8 bases aligning to TRBD1. CDR1 is LGHNA and CDR2 is YSLEER in the germline V gene. V lost 3 bases, J lost 8 bases, and 14 bases stayed unmatched. The CDR3 has 16 amino acids. CDR3 region: CASSQNFPGGADGYTF. The CDR3 nucleotides read TGCGCCAGCAGCCAGAACTTTCCAGGGGGCGCGGACGGCTACACCTTC.

This clone came up a few times. The chain links TRBV4-3 to TRBJ1-6, with a weak D call TRBD1 (5 bases). Germline V lookup: CDR1 LGHNA, CDR2 YSLEER. The CDR3 loop spans 14 amino acids. V was pared by 4 bases and J by 10 bases, with 14 bases between. The CDR3 is CASSRGGMGSPLHF. In nucleotides, the CDR3 is TGCGCCAGCAGCCGTGGGGGGATGGGGTCACCCCTCCACTTT.

DNA of the CDR3: TGTATTAGCAGGGACTATAACTATGGCTACACCTTC. It encodes CISRDYNYGYTF. This chain connects TRBV30 to TRBJ1-2, with D possibly TRBD1 on 5 matching bases. The germline V gene has CDR1 GTSNPN and CDR2 SVGIG (reference sequence). The CDR3 runs 12 residues.